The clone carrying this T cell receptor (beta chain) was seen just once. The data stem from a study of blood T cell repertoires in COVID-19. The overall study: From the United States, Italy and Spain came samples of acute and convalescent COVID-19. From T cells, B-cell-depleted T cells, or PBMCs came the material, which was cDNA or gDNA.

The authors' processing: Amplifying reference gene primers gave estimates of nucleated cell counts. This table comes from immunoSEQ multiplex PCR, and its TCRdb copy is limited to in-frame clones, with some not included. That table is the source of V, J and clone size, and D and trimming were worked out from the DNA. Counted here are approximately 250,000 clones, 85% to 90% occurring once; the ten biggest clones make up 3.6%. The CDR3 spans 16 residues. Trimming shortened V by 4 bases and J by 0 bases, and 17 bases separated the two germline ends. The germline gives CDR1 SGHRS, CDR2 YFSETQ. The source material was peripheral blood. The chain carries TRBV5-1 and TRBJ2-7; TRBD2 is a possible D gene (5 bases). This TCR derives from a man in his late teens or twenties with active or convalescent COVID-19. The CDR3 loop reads CASSTAGVLYSYEQYF. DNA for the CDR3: TGCGCCAGCAGCACCGCCGGGGTTCTGTACTCCTACGAGCAGTACTTC.